This T cell receptor (beta chain) was obtained from a study of blood T cell repertoires in COVID-19. Study summary: COVID-19 samples, acute and convalescent, were from the United States, Italy and Spain.

CDR1 is SGHNT and CDR2 is YYREEE in the germline V gene (reference sequence). V was trimmed by 4 bases and J by 0 bases, leaving 11 bases between them. The CDR3 spans 14 residues. The table came from immunoSEQ multiplex PCR; TCRdb's copy has only in-frame clones and leaves some out. This sample has more than 80,000 clones, with about 92% found just once. While infection was still active, Seattle patients were enrolled and then followed longitudinally. Sample: peripheral blood. The V and J genes are TRBV5-4 and TRBJ2-7; tentative D call: TRBD2 (5 bases). This receptor was taken from a man younger than 35 with COVID-19, enrolled during active disease. CDR3 region: CASSRGPSSYEQYF. The CDR3 nucleotides read TGTGCCAGCAGCCGGGGTCCTAGCTCCTACGAGCAGTACTTC.